This TCR beta chain was identified during a study of cytomegalovirus exposure and HLA in healthy donors. Overall study context: Earlier findings included approximately 120 million unique TCR beta sequences obtained from 150 million to 200 million T cells.

The PCR made use of 60 Vbeta and 13 Jbeta primers. Here immunoSEQ multiplex PCR was the method, and the copy in TCRdb shows in-frame clones only, minus some. The sample lists 100,000 or so clones; 65% to 90% were seen once. The sequenced sample was PBMCs. The clonotype originates from a man aged 25 to 45 in good health and CMV-seropositive.

The CDR3 nucleotides read TGTGCCAGCAGCTTCAGGGGGAACACTGAAGCTTTCTTT. Protein: CASSFRGNTEAFF. The chain recombines TRBV11-2 with TRBJ1-1; possible D gene TRBD1, 6 bases. From germline, CDR1 is SGHAT and CDR2 FQNNGV. This CDR3 has 13 amino acids. V lost 3 bases and J 1 base, leaving 6 bases between the germline ends.